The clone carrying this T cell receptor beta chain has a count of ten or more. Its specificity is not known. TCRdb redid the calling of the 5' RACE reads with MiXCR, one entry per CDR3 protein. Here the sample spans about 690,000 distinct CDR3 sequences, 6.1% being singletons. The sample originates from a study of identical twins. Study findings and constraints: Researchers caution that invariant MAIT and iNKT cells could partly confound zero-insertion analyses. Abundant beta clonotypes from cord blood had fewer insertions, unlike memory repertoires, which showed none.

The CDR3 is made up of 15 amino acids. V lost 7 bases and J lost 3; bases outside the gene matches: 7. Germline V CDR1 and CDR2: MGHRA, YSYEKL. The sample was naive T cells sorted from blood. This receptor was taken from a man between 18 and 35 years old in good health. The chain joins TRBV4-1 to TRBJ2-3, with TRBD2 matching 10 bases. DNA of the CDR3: TGCGCCAGCAACACGATAGCGGGGGGAACAGATACGCAGTATTTT. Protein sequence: CASNTIAGGTDTQYF.